A single sample is the source of the 26 T cell receptor beta chains below, sequenced in a study of patients and donors after allogeneic stem cell transplantation. MiXCR was run by TCRdb on the RT-PCR reads, yielding one entry per CDR3 protein. Among a few hundred thousand distinct CDR3 sequences listed, roughly 38% were seen once. The sample comprised blood, either unsorted or a sorted T cell fraction (not recorded which). The receptors shown here come from a human donor who was either an allogeneic HSCT recipient or a stem cell or donor lymphocyte infusion donor (not recorded which). It is not recorded whose cells these are; they may come from a transplant donor.

The DNA of the CDR3 is TGCAGCGCACCCAGGAGTTCGAAAGTTTCCTACGAGCAGTACTTC. It specifies CSAPRSSKVSYEQYF. This chain uses TRBV29-1 with TRBJ2-7; D remains ambiguous. V was pared by 7 bases and J by 1 base, with 20 bases between. The CDR3 length is 15 residues. Germline assignment: CDR1 SQVTM and CDR2 ANQGSEA.

The V call is TRBV12-3 or TRBV12-4, the J call TRBJ2-7; 10 positions agree with TRBD1. This CDR3 has 16 amino acids. Trimming at V came to 1 base and at J to 5 bases, leaving 8 bases not matched to a gene. The CDR3 DNA reads as TGTGCCAGCAGTTTAGGGCCGGACAGGGGGATCAACGAGCAGTACTTC. It is translated as CASSLGPDRGINEQYF.

The V gene is TRBV11-3, the J gene TRBJ2-1, with D unclear. This CDR3 contains 14 residues. The ends were cut back, 3 bases at V and 4 bases at J, with 10 bases in the middle. CDR1 is SGHNT, CDR2 YENEEA, per germline. The CDR3 sequence: CASSLGHLYNEQFF. The CDR3 bases are TGTGCCAGCAGCTTGGGTCACCTTTACAATGAGCAGTTCTTC.

The rearrangement links TRBV12-3 or TRBV12-4 to TRBJ1-2; D remains ambiguous. The CDR3 is 15 amino acids. Trimming shortened V by 8 bases and J by 1 base, and 17 bases separated the two germline ends. The CDR3 spells CASRQNSAINYGYTF. Written as DNA, the CDR3 is TGTGCCAGCCGGCAGAACAGTGCTATTAACTATGGCTACACCTTC.

A few counts support this clonotype. This chain joins TRBV6-5 and TRBJ1-2; D remains ambiguous. The CDR3 is 13 amino acids. Germline V gives CDR1 MNHEY, CDR2 SVGAGI. Trimming shortened V by 5 bases and J by 8 bases, and 15 bases separated the two germline ends. The CDR3 nucleotides are TGTGCCAGCAGTCCACACGGAGGCTGGGGCTACACCTTC. Protein: CASSPHGGWGYTF.

The chain links TRBV25-1 to TRBJ2-2, with 8 bases fitting TRBD1. V trimming: 7 bases; J trimming: 4 bases; junction bases outside the gene matches: 5. The CDR3 runs 14 residues. Germline V gene lookup returns CDR1 MGHDK and CDR2 SYGVNS. This CDR3 reads CASTGTGSTGELFF. As DNA, the CDR3 is TGTGCCAGCACTGGGACAGGCAGCACCGGGGAGCTGTTTTTT.

V gene TRBV4-1 combines with J gene TRBJ2-7; TRBD1 matches 7 bases. Germline V gene lookup returns CDR1 MGHRA and CDR2 YSYEKL. The CDR3 is made up of 15 amino acids. V shed 4 bases, J shed 2 bases, and the junction held 8 bases outside the gene matches. CDR3 protein: CASSLGTVSTYEQYF. CDR3 DNA sequence: TGCGCCAGCAGCCTCGGGACAGTTAGCACCTACGAGCAGTACTTC.

The chain recombines TRBV6-5 with TRBJ1-4; possible D gene TRBD1, 6 bases. V was trimmed by 2 bases and J by 8 bases, leaving 15 bases between them. Germline CDR1 and CDR2: MNHEY and SVGAGI. The CDR3 has 15 residues. CDR3 in DNA: TGTGCCAGCAGTTACAGGGCTGGGGGCTACGAAAAACTGTTTTTT. This gives the protein CASSYRAGGYEKLFF.

This sequence joins TRBV20-1 and TRBJ2-2; 9 bases map to TRBD2. The CDR3 is 17 amino acids. The V segment lost 1 base and the J segment 0 bases; nucleotides outside the gene matches: 6. Per the germline V gene, CDR1 is DFQATT and CDR2 is SNEGSKA (reference sequence). This CDR3 reads CSARGPAGGTNTGELFF. CDR3 sequence (DNA): TGCAGTGCTAGAGGCCCAGCGGGGGGTACGAACACCGGGGAGCTGTTTTTT.

The CDR3 DNA sequence: TGTGCCAGCAGCCCAAGAGCCTCGGGACAAATTACTAGCAATCAGCCCCAGCATTTT. Amino acid sequence: CASSPRASGQITSNQPQHF. This chain uses TRBV7-2 with TRBJ1-5, with a possible D match to TRBD1 (6 bases). This CDR3 spans 19 amino acids. Germline V gives CDR1 SGHTA, CDR2 FQGNSA. The V end lost 5 bases, the J end lost 0 bases, and 23 bases lay between the germline ends.

This sequence joins TRBV5-1 and TRBJ2-3; D uncertain. The CDR3 spans 15 residues. The ends were cut back, 4 bases at V and 6 bases at J, with 18 bases in the middle. CDR1 is SGHRS and CDR2 is YFSETQ in the germline V gene. The CDR3 here is CASSPSDRSRDTQYF. CDR3 in DNA: TGCGCCAGCAGCCCCTCGGACCGATCTCGGGATACGCAGTATTTT.

J is TRBJ2-2 and V is TRBV7-9, with D maybe TRBD2 (5 bases). The V end lost 1 base, the J end lost 5 bases, and 14 bases lay between the germline ends. In germline, CDR1 is SEHNR, CDR2 FQNEAQ (reference sequence). The CDR3 extends over 16 amino acids. The CDR3 loop is CASSLGPVWETGELFF. CDR3 in DNA: TGTGCCAGCAGCTTAGGACCTGTTTGGGAGACCGGGGAGCTGTTTTTT.

This sequence joins TRBV4-3 and TRBJ2-6, with D perhaps matching TRBD2 (6 bases). CDR3 length: 14 amino acids. The germline V gene has CDR1 LGHNA and CDR2 YSLEER. V lost 3 bases, J lost 10 bases, and 13 bases lay in between. The DNA for the CDR3 is TGCGCCAGCAGCCACGGAGGGTCGCGAAACGTCCTGACTTTC. Translating gives CASSHGGSRNVLTF.

The table lists this clonotype with a few counts. The chain couples TRBV10-3 to TRBJ2-3; TRBD2 agrees at 8 bases. In germline, CDR1 is ENHRY, CDR2 SYGVKD. Trimming cost V 6 bases and J 3 bases; bases outside gene matches: 2. The CDR3 is 13 residues long. The CDR3 protein is CAIRAGETDTQYF. Here the CDR3 DNA reads TGTGCCATCAGAGCGGGGGAGACAGATACGCAGTATTTT.

This clonotype was found a few times. This chain connects TRBV7-9 to TRBJ1-2, with TRBD1 identical over 7 bases. The V and J ends lost 6 bases and 7 bases, in that order; junction bases with no gene match: 5. Germline lookup yields CDR1 SEHNR and CDR2 FQNEAQ (reference sequence). The CDR3 has 12 amino acids. The chain's CDR3 is CASRPNRGGYTF. CDR3 bases: TGTGCCAGCAGGCCGAACAGGGGTGGCTACACCTTC.

The sample holds a few counts of this clonotype. The chain employs TRBV30 and TRBJ1-3, with TRBD1 as a possible D gene (5 bases). The CDR3 sequence is 15 residues long. Trimming took 7 bases from V and 2 from J, leaving 18 bases between them. Germline CDR1 reads GTSNPN; CDR2 reads SVGIG (reference sequence). Here the CDR3 DNA reads TGTGCCTCCGGGCCCAGGGTGGGAACTGGAAACACCATATATTTT. Its protein product is CASGPRVGTGNTIYF.

This clonotype appeared a few times. The chain couples TRBV5-1 to TRBJ2-3; D is possibly TRBD2 (5 bases). The CDR3 is 15 amino acids. Germline V lookup: CDR1 SGHRS, CDR2 YFSETQ. Trimming removed 0 bases from V and 4 bases from J, with 12 bases in between. The CDR3 region has the DNA TGCGCCAGCAGCTTGGAGGTATCAGCGGCAGATACGCAGTATTTT. Encoded protein: CASSLEVSAADTQYF.

This clonotype has only one observation. The chain links TRBV3-1 to TRBJ2-7; TRBD1 is a possible D gene (5 bases). The V gene lost 1 base and the J gene lost 5 bases, with 12 bases spanning the gap. The CDR3 has 14 amino acids. In germline, CDR1 is LGHDT, CDR2 YNNKEL (reference sequence). CDR3 DNA sequence: TGTGCCAGCAGCCAAGCGGGCAGGGCCCACGAGCAGTACTTC. It specifies CASSQAGRAHEQYF.

The chain has TRBV12-3 or TRBV12-4 and TRBJ2-1; 7 nucleotides line up with TRBD2. The CDR3 consists of 15 residues. V lost 0 bases to trimming and J lost 6 bases; unmatched junction nucleotides: 5. CDR3 nucleotides: TGTGCCAGCAGTTTAGCGCGCTGGGGGGGCAATGAGCAGTTCTTC. Its translation is CASSLARWGGNEQFF.

This clonotype turned up a few times. The genes are TRBV28 and TRBJ2-1, with D perhaps TRBD1 (5 bases). The length of the CDR3 is 15 residues. Trimming took off 5 bases at V and 9 bases at J, with 20 bases between the two ends. Germline lookup yields CDR1 MDHEN and CDR2 SYDVKM. The CDR3 DNA reads as TGTGCCAGCAGTAAAGGGTCAGGGCGCGTCGGTGAGCAGTTCTTC. Translating it yields CASSKGSGRVGEQFF.

This chain connects TRBV10-3 to TRBJ1-5; D is perhaps TRBD1 (5 bases). This CDR3 region has 13 residues. The V gene lost 6 bases and the J gene lost 1 base, with 7 bases spanning the gap. Germline CDR1 ENHRY, CDR2 SYGVKD. This CDR3 is CAISRESNQPQHF. For the CDR3, the DNA is TGTGCCATCAGCAGGGAAAGCAATCAGCCCCAGCATTTT.

This clonotype was seen a handful of times. The chain carries TRBV12-3 or TRBV12-4 and TRBJ2-2, with unresolved D. This CDR3 is 15 amino acids long. V lost 5 bases and J 0 bases, leaving 10 bases between the germline ends. In nucleotides, the CDR3 is TGTGCCAGCAGTCACCCTCTTACGAACACCGGGGAGCTGTTTTTT. Translating it yields CASSHPLTNTGELFF.

The CDR3, as DNA: TGCGCCAGCAGGACGACAGGGGGCTTAAAGACAGATACGCAGTATTTT. It is translated as CASRTTGGLKTDTQYF. The J gene is TRBJ2-3, the V gene TRBV5-1; 10 bases fit TRBD1. CDR1 and CDR2 (germline): SGHRS, YFSETQ. This CDR3 region has 16 residues. The trim removed 5 bases at V and 3 bases at J, leaving 9 bases unmatched.

The J gene is TRBJ2-5, the V gene TRBV7-2; 9 bases line up with TRBD2. In germline, CDR1 is SGHTA, CDR2 FQGNSA. CDR3 length: 16 amino acids. After removal of 3 bases from V and 2 bases from J, the junction contained 7 bases not matched to a gene. CDR3 in DNA: TGTGCCAGCAGCTTCTTAGCGGGGGCGGGGCAAGAGACCCAGTACTTC. Its protein is CASSFLAGAGQETQYF.

J is TRBJ1-2 and V is TRBV28; D is perhaps TRBD1 (6 bases). This CDR3 spans 14 amino acids. CDR1 MDHEN and CDR2 SYDVKM come from the germline V gene. Between the trimmed V and J ends, which lost 7 bases and 2 bases, there was a span of 14 bases. CDR3 residues: CASTQTDRNYGYTF. The CDR3 nucleotides are TGTGCCAGCACCCAGACAGACAGGAACTATGGCTACACCTTC.

The chain links TRBV5-1 to TRBJ2-6, with no clear D. The CDR3 spans 17 residues. Germline values: CDR1 SGHRS, CDR2 YFSETQ. Trimming took off 0 bases at V and 0 bases at J, with 10 bases between the two ends. DNA for the CDR3: TGCGCCAGCAGCTTGGTCCCGCTCAGCTCTGGGGCCAACGTCCTGACTTTC. Its protein product is CASSLVPLSSGANVLTF. The full variable domain, in which reference TRBV5-1 and TRBJ2-6 provide the parts outside the CDR3, is KAGVTQTPRYLIKTRGQQVTLSCSPISGHRSVSWYQQTPGQGLQFLFEYFSETQRNKGNFPGRFSGRQFSNSRSEMNVSTLELGDSALYLCASSLVPLSSGANVLTFGAGSRLTVL.